Listed here are 31 T cell receptor beta chains from one sample, sequenced in a study of cytomegalovirus exposure and HLA in healthy donors. The primer mix had 60 Vbeta and 13 Jbeta primers. The protocol was immunoSEQ multiplex PCR, while the TCRdb copy is restricted to in-frame clones and leaves out a portion. The sample shows approximately 190,000 clones, more than 65% of them seen only once. Specimen: PBMCs. These TCRs come from a middle-aged man in good health and CMV-seronegative.

This rearrangement joins TRBV5-1 to TRBJ1-4; 10 positions match TRBD1. Germline lookup yields CDR1 SGHRS and CDR2 YFSETQ. V lost 4 bases to trimming and J lost 7 bases; unmatched junction nucleotides: 7. The CDR3 consists of 15 residues. The CDR3: CASSPRTGGREKLFF. DNA of the CDR3: TGCGCCAGCAGCCCAAGGACAGGGGGTCGTGAAAAACTGTTTTTT.

This clone showed up just a few times. V usage is TRBV27 and J usage is TRBJ2-7, with a possible D match to TRBD1 (5 bases). The V end was cut by 0 bases, the J end by 2 bases, with 8 bases between. This CDR3 spans 14 amino acids. The germline gives CDR1 MNHEY, CDR2 SMNVEV (reference sequence). This CDR3 reads CASSLSTATYEQYF. In DNA form, the CDR3 reads TGTGCCAGCAGTTTATCGACAGCCACCTACGAGCAGTACTTC.

The genes are TRBV7-9 and TRBJ2-7; D uncertain. The CDR3 spans 14 residues. Trimming removed 2 bases at V and 3 bases at J, with 11 bases between. The germline CDR1 and CDR2 sequences are SEHNR and FQNEAQ (reference sequence). The CDR3 loop reads CASSLTYSIYEQYF. DNA of the CDR3: TGTGCCAGCAGCTTAACCTACTCCATCTACGAGCAGTACTTC.

This clone showed up just a few times. The chain carries TRBV19 and TRBJ1-2, with D possibly TRBD1 on 5 matching bases. Germline V gives CDR1 LNHDA, CDR2 SQIVND (reference sequence). The CDR3 loop spans 12 amino acids. V was clipped by 6 bases and J by 9 bases, with 14 bases between them. CDR3 loop: CASRSGGLSYTF. DNA of the CDR3: TGTGCCAGTAGGAGCGGGGGTTTGAGCTACACCTTC.

J is TRBJ2-3 and V is TRBV7-3; 10 bases match TRBD2. V lost 3 bases and J lost 6; bases outside the gene matches: 9. The CDR3 has 16 residues. The germline CDR1 and CDR2 sequences are SGHTA and FQGTGA. CDR3 in amino acids: CASSLAALAGADTQYF. CDR3 sequence (DNA): TGTGCCAGCAGCTTGGCAGCCCTAGCGGGGGCCGATACGCAGTATTTT.

This clone is a singleton in its sample. This sequence joins TRBV7-2 and TRBJ1-6; D might be TRBD1 (5 bases). In germline, CDR1 is SGHTA, CDR2 FQGNSA. Trimming removed 5 bases at V and 7 bases at J, with 15 bases between. The CDR3 consists of 15 residues. CDR3 nucleotide sequence: TGTGCCAGCAGCGGTACCGGGACTCTCAATTCACCCCTCCACTTT. Encoded protein: CASSGTGTLNSPLHF.

This clone was found a few times. V gene TRBV15 combines with J gene TRBJ2-2; D perhaps matches TRBD2 (7 bases). Germline CDR1 and CDR2: LNHNV and YYDKDF (reference sequence). V was shortened by 2 bases and J by 8 bases, with 18 bases between the two germline ends. The CDR3 is made up of 16 amino acids. CDR3 DNA sequence: TGTGCCACCAGCAGATTTAAGGGGGGGGAGGCTGGGGAGCTGTTTTTT. Protein product: CATSRFKGGEAGELFF.

This clone was seen only once. The chain combines TRBV5-1 with TRBJ1-3; no clear D gene. The CDR3 spans 18 residues. The germline gives CDR1 SGHRS, CDR2 YFSETQ. V was trimmed by 2 bases and J by 0 bases, leaving 18 bases between them. As DNA, the CDR3 is TGCGCCAGCAGCTTCGTAGGTCCGACCGGGGACTCTGGAAACACCATATATTTT. Translating it yields CASSFVGPTGDSGNTIYF.

This chain connects TRBV27 to TRBJ1-6; 7 bases align to TRBD1. The V and J ends lost 2 bases and 7 bases, in that order; junction bases with no gene match: 8. The germline gives CDR1 MNHEY, CDR2 SMNVEV (reference sequence). The CDR3 contains 16 residues. Here the CDR3 reads CASSLPGGQSNSPLHF. The CDR3 bases are TGTGCCAGCAGTTTACCAGGGGGACAGTCCAATTCACCCCTCCACTTT.

This clone was counted a single time. The chain has TRBV11-3 and TRBJ1-1; no definite D call. CDR1 is SGHNT, CDR2 YENEEA, per germline. V gave up 0 bases and J gave up 7 bases, with 3 bases separating them. This CDR3 has 11 residues. The CDR3 DNA sequence: TGTGCCAGCAGCTTAGACCTTGAAGCTTTCTTT. Its protein product is CASSLDLEAFF.

The CDR3, as DNA: TGTGCCAGCAGCTCGGGACAGGTTCTAAAAGGGGATACGCAGTATTTT. This codes for CASSSGQVLKGDTQYF. This sequence joins TRBV7-9 and TRBJ2-3; 8 bases are a match to TRBD1. This CDR3 is 16 amino acids long. The trim removed 4 bases at V and 6 bases at J, leaving 12 bases unmatched. Germline CDR1 reads SEHNR; CDR2 reads FQNEAQ (reference sequence).

The chain recombines TRBV29-1 with TRBJ1-2, with 9 bases that match TRBD1. CDR1 is SQVTM, CDR2 ANQGSEA, per germline. The CDR3 is 19 residues long. With V trimmed by 4 bases and J by 0 bases, 18 bases remained unmatched. The CDR3 bases are TGCAGCGTTGGTCCCCAGCCGACAGGGGGATGGTCGTCTAACTATGGCTACACCTTC. Amino acid sequence: CSVGPQPTGGWSSNYGYTF. Combining the CDR3 with reference TRBV29-1 and TRBJ1-2 gives the whole variable domain SAVISQKPSRDICQRGTSLTIQCQVDSQVTMMFWYRQQPGQSLTLIATANQGSEATYESGFVIDKFPISRPNLTFSTLTVSNMSPEDSSIYLCSVGPQPTGGWSSNYGYTFGSGTRLTVV.

The chain employs TRBV5-1 and TRBJ2-5; 11 bases fit TRBD2. Trimming at V came to 1 base and at J to 1 base, leaving 6 bases not matched to a gene. Germline assignment: CDR1 SGHRS and CDR2 YFSETQ. The CDR3 is 17 amino acids. The CDR3 DNA sequence: TGCGCCAGCAGCTTGCCCGGGACTAGCGGACTCCAAGAGACCCAGTACTTC. Its protein product is CASSLPGTSGLQETQYF. The entire variable domain, with the rest obtained from reference TRBV5-1 and TRBJ2-5, is as follows: KAGVTQTPRYLIKTRGQQVTLSCSPISGHRSVSWYQQTPGQGLQFLFEYFSETQRNKGNFPGRFSGRQFSNSRSEMNVSTLELGDSALYLCASSLPGTSGLQETQYFGPGTRLLVL.

This chain connects TRBV15 to TRBJ2-7; 9 bases are a match to TRBD1. Germline V gives CDR1 LNHNV, CDR2 YYDKDF (reference sequence). V lost 3 bases, J lost 4 bases, and 7 bases stayed unmatched. The CDR3 is 15 residues long. The DNA for the CDR3 is TGTGCCACCAGCAGGCCGGGACAGGGACAATACGAGCAGTACTTC. It yields the protein CATSRPGQGQYEQYF.

The chain is built from TRBV7-2 and TRBJ2-5; TRBD1 is a possible D gene (6 bases). Germline CDR1 is SGHTA and CDR2 is FQGNSA. V was pared by 2 bases and J by 5 bases, with 12 bases between. The CDR3 has 14 residues. The CDR3 protein is CASSLQQGRETQYF. For the CDR3, the DNA is TGTGCCAGCAGCTTACAACAGGGCCGGGAGACCCAGTACTTC.

This clone is a singleton in its sample. The chain has TRBV21-1 and TRBJ1-1; TRBD1 is the table's D call and was not checked against the DNA. TRBV21-1 constitutes a pseudogene. The CDR3 has 15 residues. The CDR3 reads CASSRPTGGDTEAFF. As DNA, the CDR3 is TGTGCCAGCAGCAGACCAACAGGGGGGGACACTGAAGCTTTCTTT.

The rearrangement joins TRBV19 to TRBJ2-3; no clear D gene. Deletions cut 5 bases from V and 3 bases from J, with 6 bases between. Germline loops: CDR1 LNHDA, CDR2 SQIVND (reference sequence). This CDR3 has 12 residues. CDR3 amino acids: CASSRWTDTQYF. The CDR3 DNA reads TGTGCCAGTAGTCGGTGGACAGATACGCAGTATTTT.

V is TRBV7-9 and J is TRBJ1-5; TRBD1 matches at 7 bases. The CDR3 runs 15 residues. From germline, CDR1 is SEHNR and CDR2 FQNEAQ (reference sequence). V trimming: 5 bases; J trimming: 0 bases; junction bases outside the gene matches: 4. This CDR3 is CASSQGGYSNQPQHF. The DNA for the CDR3 is TGTGCCAGCAGCCAGGGGGGATATAGCAATCAGCCCCAGCATTTT.

The CDR3 spells CASSLQFSYEQYF. The CDR3 DNA is TGTGCCAGCAGCTTACAATTCTCCTACGAGCAGTACTTC. The gene calls are TRBV7-2 and TRBJ2-7, with D unclear. The CDR3 spans 13 residues. Deletions cut 2 bases from V and 0 bases from J, with 5 bases between. Germline CDR1 is SGHTA and CDR2 is FQGNSA.

The chain links TRBV18 to TRBJ2-2; D remains ambiguous. Trimming stripped 5 bases from V and 4 bases from J, with 8 bases between. Germline assignment: CDR1 KGHSH and CDR2 LQKENI. The CDR3 runs to 13 residues. CDR3 in amino acids: CASSGDGTGELFF. CDR3 sequence (DNA): TGTGCCAGCTCAGGAGACGGCACCGGGGAGCTGTTTTTT. The complete variable domain, with remaining parts taken from reference TRBV18 and TRBJ2-2, reads NAGVMQNPRHLVRRRGQEARLRCSPMKGHSHVYWYRQLPEEGLKFMVYLQKENIIDESGMPKERFSAEFPKEGPSILRIQQVVRGDSAAYFCASSGDGTGELFFGEGSRLTVL.

J is TRBJ1-6 and V is TRBV27; TRBD1 matches 7 bases. Germline-derived CDR1 and CDR2 are MNHEY and SMNVEV (reference sequence). With 6 bases clipped from V and 4 bases from J, the junction kept 3 bases outside the gene matches. The CDR3 has 14 amino acids. CDR3 sequence reads: CASRRQGYNSPLHF. CDR3 DNA sequence: TGTGCCAGCAGGCGACAGGGTTATAATTCACCCCTCCACTTT.

V usage is TRBV10-3 and J usage is TRBJ1-6; TRBD1 is a possible D gene (6 bases). The CDR3 is made up of 14 amino acids. From germline, CDR1 is ENHRY and CDR2 SYGVKD. V lost 3 bases to trimming and J lost 7 bases, with 10 bases between them. This CDR3 reads CAISDYRANSPLHF. The CDR3 DNA reads as TGTGCCATCAGTGATTACAGGGCAAATTCACCCCTCCACTTT.

The chain recombines TRBV30 with TRBJ1-4; weak D call: TRBD1 (5 bases). CDR3 length: 13 amino acids. V was cut by 3 bases and J by 7 bases, with 12 bases left in between. The germline V gene has CDR1 GTSNPN and CDR2 SVGIG (reference sequence). In nucleotides, the CDR3 is TGTGCCTGGAGGATACAGGCGACTGAAAAACTGTTTTTT. Its translation: CAWRIQATEKLFF.

The chain carries TRBV5-6 and TRBJ2-1; 8 nucleotides match TRBD1. CDR1 is SGHDT and CDR2 is YYEEEE in the germline V gene. V shed 3 bases, J shed 3 bases, and the junction held 5 bases outside the gene matches. CDR3 size: 15 residues. In DNA, the CDR3 is TGTGCCAGCAGCTCCTACAGGGGGGTCTACAATGAGCAGTTCTTC. It translates to CASSSYRGVYNEQFF. The full variable domain, completed using reference TRBV5-6 and TRBJ2-1, is DAGVTQSPTHLIKTRGQQVTLRCSPKSGHDTVSWYQQALGQGPQFIFQYYEEEERQRGNFPDRFSGHQFPNYSSELNVNALLLGDSALYLCASSSYRGVYNEQFFGPGTRLTVL.

The rearrangement links TRBV19 to TRBJ1-2; 11 bases align to TRBD1. Looked up from germline, CDR1 is LNHDA and CDR2 is SQIVND (reference sequence). The CDR3 is 13 residues long. V lost 5 bases, J lost 8 bases, and 4 bases stayed unmatched. CDR3 in DNA: TGTGCCAGTAGTCCGGACAGGGGGCTGGGCTACACCTTC. Translating gives CASSPDRGLGYTF. The variable domain in full, completed from reference TRBV19 and TRBJ1-2, reads DGGITQSPKYLFRKEGQNVTLSCEQNLNHDAMYWYRQDPGQGLRLIYYSQIVNDFQKGDIAEGYSVSREKKESFPLTVTSAQKNPTAFYLCASSPDRGLGYTFGSGTRLTVV.

The rearrangement uses TRBV14 and TRBJ2-3; no definite D call. V was shortened by 4 bases and J by 6 bases, with 11 bases between the two germline ends. Germline assignment: CDR1 SGHDN and CDR2 FVKESK. This CDR3 has 13 residues. The CDR3 nucleotides read TGTGCCAGCAGCCTCCAACTCGGGGATACGCAGTATTTT. This sequence encodes CASSLQLGDTQYF.

J is TRBJ1-2 and V is TRBV7-8; D is possibly TRBD1 (6 bases). The CDR3 sequence is 14 residues long. V lost 1 base to trimming and J lost 8 bases, with 14 bases between them. CDR1 and CDR2 from the germline V gene are SGHVS and FQNEAQ. The CDR3 loop is CASSLGRGAEGYTF. The DNA of the CDR3 is TGTGCCAGCAGCTTAGGTCGGGGGGCGGAGGGCTACACCTTC.

This clone was recorded a few times. This chain connects TRBV30 to TRBJ2-1, with 14 bases lining up with TRBD2. In germline, CDR1 is GTSNPN, CDR2 SVGIG (reference sequence). The CDR3 runs to 11 residues. V lost 6 bases, J lost 12 bases, and 1 base stayed unmatched. Written as DNA, the CDR3 is TGTGCCTGTGGACTAGCGGGGGGGCAGTTCTTC. It is translated as CACGLAGGQFF. The whole variable domain, remainder taken from reference TRBV30 and TRBJ2-1, is SQTIHQWPATLVQPVGSPLSLECTVEGTSNPNLYWYRQAAGRGLQLLFYSVGIGQISSEVPQNLSASRPQDRQFILSSKKLLLSDSGFYLCACGLAGGQFFGPGTRLTVL.

The CDR3 sequence: CSVGDAGSGNTIYF. CDR3 nucleotides: TGCAGCGTTGGAGACGCAGGGTCTGGAAACACCATATATTTT. The chain couples TRBV29-1 to TRBJ1-3; possible D gene TRBD1, 5 bases. Germline CDR1 SQVTM, CDR2 ANQGSEA. CDR3 length: 14 residues. Trimming removed 4 bases from V and 1 base from J, with 11 bases in between.

This clone was detected once. The rearrangement links TRBV6-5 to TRBJ1-3; D gene uncertain. Germline CDR1 MNHEY, CDR2 SVGAGI. This CDR3 spans 12 amino acids. V lost 8 bases, J lost 0 bases, and 5 bases lay in between. The CDR3: CASHNSGNTIYF. CDR3 nucleotides: TGTGCCAGCCACAACTCTGGAAACACCATATATTTT.

The chain carries TRBV7-2 and TRBJ1-2; 8 nucleotides agree with TRBD1. This CDR3 has 14 residues. V lost 1 base to trimming and J lost 8 bases; unmatched junction nucleotides: 6. Germline CDR1 and CDR2: SGHTA and FQGNSA. The CDR3 sequence is CASSLGGTGSGYTF. The CDR3 bases are TGTGCCAGCAGCTTAGGTGGGACAGGCTCCGGCTACACCTTC.